Here is one T cell receptor (beta chain) with its context. As yet, its antigen is unknown. The ends were cut back, 0 bases at V and 4 bases at J, with 10 bases in the middle. Germline CDR1 is WNHNN and CDR2 is SYGVQD (reference sequence). CDR3 length: 15 residues. These data originate in a study of shared clonotypes between healthy human individuals. Study outcomes and limitations: Limited genetic and exposure-history diversity came from having few donors.

Sequencing used immunoSEQ multiplex PCR; TCRdb keeps in-frame clones, though not all of them. The repertoire holds roughly 1,600,000 clones, with 98% as singletons. This TCR was recovered from a man younger than 45 in good health. The rearrangement uses TRBV10-1 and TRBJ1-5; D remains unclear. Specimen: naive CD4+ T cells sorted from blood. The subset here: CD45RA+ positively selected. Here the CDR3 reads CASSESGTFNQPQHF. CDR3 coding DNA: TGCGCCAGCAGTGAGTCGGGTACCTTTAATCAGCCCCAGCATTTT.